Sequencing of this T cell receptor beta chain was carried out in a study of T cell repertoires in cytomegalovirus infection. Study-wide background: CMV infection plus the matching HLA type was flagged by public TCR beta signatures.

This clonotype was recorded a few times. A single record per CDR3 protein comes from TCRdb applying MiXCR to the reads. Of around 630,000 distinct CDR3 sequences listed, approximately 24% are singletons. Germline CDR1 and CDR2: DFQATT and SNEGSKA (reference sequence). The V end was cut by 6 bases, the J end by 0 bases, with 12 bases between. The CDR3 sequence is 14 residues long. This chain connects TRBV20-1 to TRBJ1-5; D may be TRBD1 (5 bases). The sample consisted of CD8+ T cells from PBMCs. The sequence was collected from a human donor in good health (CMV status not recorded). Some clones in this sample may be carry-over from other donors' samples. The CDR3 loop is CSALQEYSNQPQHF. In DNA, the CDR3 is TGCAGTGCCCTACAGGAGTATAGCAATCAGCCCCAGCATTTT.